The T cell receptor beta chain described here comes from a study of shared clonotypes between healthy human individuals (dated by TCRdb to the early 2020s). At the level of the whole study: A few men and two women, aged 18 to 49 years, made up the cohort. For each donor, CD4 naive and CD4 memory were each run on three plates, CD8 naive on two plates, and CD8 memory on one plate. To estimate repertoire size and how much clonotype sharing occurs between individuals, the study deeply sequenced the blood TCR repertoires of roughly 5 healthy adults. To increase sequencing depth and limit assay-specific biases, TCR repertoire library preparation and sequencing were carried out by different laboratories using diverse techniques. Per donor, leukapheresis produced somewhere between about 0.85 and 10 billion PBMCs.

The donors were healthy, HIV-negative adults with no recently reported acute infections or vaccinations. All donors were Caucasian adults living in Nashville, Tennessee, USA. CD4+ T cells were enriched through magnetic negative selection, after which naive cells were positively selected on CD45RA and the remaining negative fraction served as the memory subset. Blood was collected by leukapheresis, and PBMCs were isolated by Ficoll-Histopaque density gradient centrifugation and then cryopreserved in liquid nitrogen vapor phase. Analytical flow cytometry was used to check the purity and quantity of every magnetically sorted T cell population. Genomic DNA was isolated from every sorted fraction and measured by UV absorbance on a Nanodrop 2000c. This clone was picked up one time. Its antigen is currently not known. No much larger clone is present one base from it, and per-base qualities are unavailable.

Broader findings and caveats from the paper: Estimated clonotype richness was generally larger for naive than for memory subsets. Pairwise subsampling led to the expectation that sequencing depth would affect the degree of clonotype sharing among donors. Because the study included a small number of donors, the genetic and exposure-history diversity represented was limited. Even with the large sequencing depth, rarefaction of the sorted-subset datasets indicated that sequencing was incomplete. When a few donors were compared, the shared fraction of clonotypes was around 4.6% for naive CD4, about 4% for naive CD8, 2.3% for memory CD4, and 0.35% to 0.5% for memory CD8. Sampling was limited to blood, and TCR repertoires in tissue likely differ from TCR repertoires in blood. Compared with non-shared clonotypes, the clonotypes found in all four sorted-subset donors had higher generation probabilities.

The CDR3 runs 15 amino acids, cysteine and phenylalanine included. Just CDR3 DNA is preserved here, 45 bases in frame from base 1. In the germline V gene (reference sequence), CDR1 corresponds to MNHNY and CDR2 to SVGAGI. Germline trimming amounts to 7 bases on V and 6 bases on J, with 9 as the count of junction bases outside the gene matches. Using the deep immunoSEQ assay, TCR CDR3 regions were amplified from genomic DNA by multiplex PCR. For each cell subset, the extracted genomic DNA was distributed evenly across all wells of several immunoSEQ 96-well plates, and each plate served as one replicate. For sorted subsets, each replicate PCR was loaded with roughly 190 ng genomic DNA, equivalent to 30,000 to 35,000 T cell genomes. Purified libraries were quantified with a Qubit 3.0 fluorometer, sized on a Bioanalyzer 2100, and re-quantified with the KAPA Library Quantification kit. Every immunoSEQ 96-well plate was sequenced on a dedicated single-read 150-cycle Illumina NextSeq 550 flow cell. From the authors' description of their analysis: The immunoSEQ output contained only junctional sequences without quality scores, so filtering could not match that applied to full-length reads. Sequences were annotated with PyIR, a Python wrapper for IgBLAST v1.9, and V/J genes and CDR3 were assigned using IMGT germline references. Reads with weak V/J assignments (E-value above 1e-6), missing CDR3, stop codons, out-of-frame junctions, or ambiguous translated residues were removed. V3J clonotypes were defined as sequences sharing the same inferred V gene, J gene, and CDR3 amino acid sequence. Percentage overlap between repertoires was computed as shared unique clonotypes divided by the size of the smaller repertoire. RTK rarefaction, the Chao1 estimator, and Recon v2.1 estimates of unobserved clonotypes were used to assess repertoire richness. Generation probabilities were computed with OLGA for all TCRbeta clonotypes obtained by the gDNA method from a few donors. TCRdb re-hosts the immuneACCESS table, in-frame sequences only. Its copies lack some clones; in the studies checked, an unresolved V gene accounts for under half of them, and the cause for the rest is not known. V, J and clone size are taken as reported in that table, and D and trimming were inferred from the DNA itself. This sample gives millions of clones in total; 90% to 95% of them show up just once. The ten largest clonotypes hold around 0.14% of the sample.

The chain employs TRBV6-6 and TRBJ1-5; 10 nucleotides in the junction match TRBD1. The receptor was isolated from a man between 18 and 35 years old in good health. The sample taken for sequencing was naive CD4+ T cells sorted from blood. Taken with the paper, the label for cell subset or site translates to: CD45RA+ positively selected. The nucleotide sequence reads as follows: TGTGCCAGCATTACCGGGACAGGGGTTTTTCAGCCCCAGCATTTT. Its product reads: CASITGTGVFQPQHF.